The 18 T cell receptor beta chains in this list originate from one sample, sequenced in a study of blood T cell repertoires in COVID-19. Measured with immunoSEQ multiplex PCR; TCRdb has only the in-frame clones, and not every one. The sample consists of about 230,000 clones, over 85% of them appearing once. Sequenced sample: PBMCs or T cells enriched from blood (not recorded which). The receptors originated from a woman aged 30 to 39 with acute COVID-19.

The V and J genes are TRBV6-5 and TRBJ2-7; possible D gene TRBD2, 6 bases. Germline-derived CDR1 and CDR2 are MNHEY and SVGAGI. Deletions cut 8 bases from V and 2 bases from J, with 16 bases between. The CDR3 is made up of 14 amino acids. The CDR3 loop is CASRPGLPTYEQYF. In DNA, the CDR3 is TGTGCCAGCCGGCCGGGACTTCCTACCTACGAGCAGTACTTC.

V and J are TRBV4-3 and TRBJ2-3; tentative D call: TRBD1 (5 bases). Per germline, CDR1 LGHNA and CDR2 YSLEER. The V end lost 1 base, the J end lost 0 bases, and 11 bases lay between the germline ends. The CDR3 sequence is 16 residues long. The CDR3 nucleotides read TGCGCCAGCAGCCAAGCTTTGGCAGGGAGCACAGATACGCAGTATTTT. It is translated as CASSQALAGSTDTQYF.

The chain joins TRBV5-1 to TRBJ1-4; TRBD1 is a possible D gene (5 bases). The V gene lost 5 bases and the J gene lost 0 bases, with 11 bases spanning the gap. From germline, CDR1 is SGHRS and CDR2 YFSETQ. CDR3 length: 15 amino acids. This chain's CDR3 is CASSTGLPTNEKLFF. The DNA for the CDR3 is TGCGCCAGCAGTACGGGACTCCCAACTAATGAAAAACTGTTTTTT. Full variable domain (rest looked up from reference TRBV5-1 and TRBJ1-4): KAGVTQTPRYLIKTRGQQVTLSCSPISGHRSVSWYQQTPGQGLQFLFEYFSETQRNKGNFPGRFSGRQFSNSRSEMNVSTLELGDSALYLCASSTGLPTNEKLFFGSGTQLSVL.

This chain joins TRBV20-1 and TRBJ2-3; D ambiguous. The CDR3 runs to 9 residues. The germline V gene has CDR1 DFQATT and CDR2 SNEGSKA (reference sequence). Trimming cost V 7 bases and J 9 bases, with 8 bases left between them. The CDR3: CSVGETQYF. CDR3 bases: TGCAGTGTGGGCGAAACGCAGTATTTT.

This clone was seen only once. This CDR3 reads CASTLDGGRYYGYTF. The CDR3 DNA sequence: TGTGCCAGCACCCTCGACGGGGGGAGGTACTATGGCTACACCTTC. The rearrangement joins TRBV7-9 to TRBJ1-2; D possibly corresponds to TRBD1 (5 bases). V lost 7 bases to trimming and J lost 3 bases, with 18 bases between them. In germline, CDR1 is SEHNR, CDR2 FQNEAQ (reference sequence). This CDR3 spans 15 amino acids.

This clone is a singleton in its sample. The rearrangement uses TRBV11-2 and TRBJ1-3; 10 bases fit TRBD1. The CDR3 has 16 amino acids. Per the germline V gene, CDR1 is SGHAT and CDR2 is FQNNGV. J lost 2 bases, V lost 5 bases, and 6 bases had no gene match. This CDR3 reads CASSAIGTGAGNTIYF. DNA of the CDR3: TGTGCCAGCAGCGCTATCGGGACAGGGGCTGGAAACACCATATATTTT. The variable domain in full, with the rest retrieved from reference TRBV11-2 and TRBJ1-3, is EAGVAQSPRYKIIEKRQSVAFWCNPISGHATLYWYQQILGQGPKLLIQFQNNGVVDDSQLPKDRFSAERLKGVDSTLKIQPAKLEDSAVYLCASSAIGTGAGNTIYFGEGSWLTVV.

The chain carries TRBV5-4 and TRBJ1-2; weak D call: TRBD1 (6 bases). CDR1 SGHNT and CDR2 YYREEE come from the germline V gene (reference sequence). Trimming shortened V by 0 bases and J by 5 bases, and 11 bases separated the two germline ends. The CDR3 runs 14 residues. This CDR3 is CASSLVAGVYGYTF. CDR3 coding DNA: TGTGCCAGCAGCTTGGTGGCAGGGGTATATGGCTACACCTTC. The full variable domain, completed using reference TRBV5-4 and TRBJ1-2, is ETGVTQSPTHLIKTRGQQVTLRCSSQSGHNTVSWYQQALGQGPQFIFQYYREEENGRGNFPPRFSGLQFPNYSSELNVNALELDDSALYLCASSLVAGVYGYTFGSGTRLTVV.

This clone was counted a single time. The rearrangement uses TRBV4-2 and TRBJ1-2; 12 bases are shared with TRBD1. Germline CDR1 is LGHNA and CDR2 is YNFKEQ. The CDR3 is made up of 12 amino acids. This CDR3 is CTMGQGAGGYTF. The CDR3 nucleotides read TGTACTATGGGACAGGGGGCAGGTGGCTACACCTTC.

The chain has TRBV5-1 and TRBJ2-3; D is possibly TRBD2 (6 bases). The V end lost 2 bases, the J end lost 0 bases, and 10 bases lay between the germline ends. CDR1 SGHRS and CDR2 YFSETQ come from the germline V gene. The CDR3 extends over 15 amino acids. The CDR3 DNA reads TGCGCCAGCAGCTTTAGCGGTACTAGCACAGATACGCAGTATTTT. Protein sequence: CASSFSGTSTDTQYF.

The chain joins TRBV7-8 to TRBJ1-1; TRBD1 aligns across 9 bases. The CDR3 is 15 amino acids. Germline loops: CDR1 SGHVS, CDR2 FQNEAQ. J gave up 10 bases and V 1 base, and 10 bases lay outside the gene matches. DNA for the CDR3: TGTGCCAGCAGCTTAGGTCAGACAGGGGGGGTAGCAGCTTTCTTT. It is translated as CASSLGQTGGVAAFF.

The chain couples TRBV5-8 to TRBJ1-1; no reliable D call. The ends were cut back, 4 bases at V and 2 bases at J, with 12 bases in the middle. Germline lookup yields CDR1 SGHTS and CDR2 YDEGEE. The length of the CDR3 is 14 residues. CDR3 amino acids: CASSRGILNTEAFF. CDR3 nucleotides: TGTGCCAGCAGCCGAGGGATCCTAAACACTGAAGCTTTCTTT.

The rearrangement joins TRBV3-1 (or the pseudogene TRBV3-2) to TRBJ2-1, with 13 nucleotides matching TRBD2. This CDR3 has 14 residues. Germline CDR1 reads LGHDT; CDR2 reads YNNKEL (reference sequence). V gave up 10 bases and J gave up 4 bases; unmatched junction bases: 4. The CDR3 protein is CATRTSGGYNEQFF. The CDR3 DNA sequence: TGTGCCACCAGGACTAGCGGGGGATACAATGAGCAGTTCTTC.

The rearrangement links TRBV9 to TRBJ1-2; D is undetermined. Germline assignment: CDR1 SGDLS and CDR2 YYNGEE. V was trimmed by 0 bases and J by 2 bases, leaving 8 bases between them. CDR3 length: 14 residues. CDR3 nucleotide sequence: TGTGCCAGCAGCGTAGCGGGAGGAAACTATGGCTACACCTTC. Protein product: CASSVAGGNYGYTF.

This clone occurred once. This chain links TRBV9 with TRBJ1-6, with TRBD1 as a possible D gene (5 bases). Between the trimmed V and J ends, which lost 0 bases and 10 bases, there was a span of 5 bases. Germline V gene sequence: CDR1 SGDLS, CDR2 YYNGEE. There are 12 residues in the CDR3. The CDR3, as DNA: TGTGCCAGCAGCGTAGCAGGGTCACCCCTCCACTTT. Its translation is CASSVAGSPLHF.

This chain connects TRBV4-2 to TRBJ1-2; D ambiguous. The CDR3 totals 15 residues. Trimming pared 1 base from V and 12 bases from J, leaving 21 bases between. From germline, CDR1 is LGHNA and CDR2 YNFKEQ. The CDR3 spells CASSQASAATLADTF. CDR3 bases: TGTGCCAGCAGCCAAGCCTCAGCGGCTACCCTGGCGGACACCTTC.

The CDR3 region is CASSVEGTANQPQHF. CDR3 nucleotides: TGTGCCAGCAGCGTAGAGGGGACAGCCAATCAGCCCCAGCATTTT. V is TRBV9 and J is TRBJ1-5, with 7 nucleotides matching TRBD1. J gave up 3 bases and V 0 bases, and 3 bases lay outside the gene matches. In germline, CDR1 is SGDLS, CDR2 YYNGEE. This CDR3 has 15 amino acids.

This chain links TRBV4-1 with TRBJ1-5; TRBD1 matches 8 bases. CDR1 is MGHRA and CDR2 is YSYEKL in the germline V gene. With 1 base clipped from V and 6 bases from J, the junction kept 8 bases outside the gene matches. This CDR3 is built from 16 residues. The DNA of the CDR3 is TGCGCCAGCAGCCAAGGTCCGACAGGGGAGGTTCAGCCCCAGCATTTT. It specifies CASSQGPTGEVQPQHF.

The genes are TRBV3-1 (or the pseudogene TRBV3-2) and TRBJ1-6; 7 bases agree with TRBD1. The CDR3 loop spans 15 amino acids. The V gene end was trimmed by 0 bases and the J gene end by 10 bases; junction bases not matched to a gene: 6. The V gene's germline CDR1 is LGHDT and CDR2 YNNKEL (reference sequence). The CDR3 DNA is TGTGCCAGCAGCCAAGAACGTAGGGGGCTATCACCCCTCCACTTT. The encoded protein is CASSQERRGLSPLHF.